The rows below give T cell receptor beta chains drawn from one sample of a study of blood T cell repertoires in COVID-19. TCRdb's copy holds only in-frame clones and misses some; the assay was immunoSEQ multiplex PCR. Among 150,000 to 200,000 clones listed, around nine tenths were seen once. Sequencing used peripheral blood. All receptors derive from a woman in her sixties or seventies with COVID-19, enrolled during active disease. CDR3s include the opening cysteine and the closing phenylalanine or tryptophan. Clone size is not always given. Where it is, it says once, few, many or a class for expanded clones.

TRBV11-3,NA,CASSLRGPSYNEQFF
TRBV9,NA,CASSTRHDSDEAFF
TRBV18,few,CASSPLGRLENTEAFF
TRBV19,NA,CASSTRDRGRQGQPQHF
TRBV5-1,NA,CASSLQGIDTQYF
TRBV11-2,few,CASIPHEGDHSGYTF
TRBV20-1,NA,CSAGTTYEQYF
TRBV6-2/TRBV6-3,NA,CASSFLAGTYEQYF
TRBV10-2,NA,CARMTPGQGVRDTEAFF
TRBV9,NA,CASSARTSVRTDTQYF
TRBV19,NA,CASEGGSRGYTF
TRBV19,NA,CASSSSTGVGSPLHF
TRBV7-8,NA,CASSLERISTDTQYF
TRBV4-3,NA,CASSQDLSGRIEQYF
TRBV19,NA,CASSLAIFSYEQYF
TRBV10-3,NA,CAISDPTGRYGYTF
TRBV11-3,NA,CASRNSGTGVHEQYF
TRBV28,NA,CASTSLAGRSSYEQYF
TRBV20-1,few,CSASPALAGDFTDTQYF
TRBV2,once,CASSGGRGTSPLHF
TRBV5-1,NA,CASSFTGTQETQYF
TRBV3-1/TRBV3-2,NA,CASSLTTGFGYTF
TRBV27,NA,CASSLGAGPTYEQYF
TRBV3-1/TRBV3-2,NA,CASSQGDRDQPQHF
TRBV5-4,NA,CASSPRAGTANTGELFF
TRBV7-9,NA,CASSFLSRDYEQYF
TRBV25-1,NA,CASSLAGGPEQYF
TRBV19,NA,CASSIDWARRGTEAFF
TRBV19,NA,CASRSEGTGSSYEQYF
TRBV19,NA,CASMRGQLNTEAFF
TRBV19,NA,CASSSGLERGNEQFF
TRBV28,NA,CASMVTAFSYEQYF
TRBV6-6,NA,CASSYSTRRLNYGYTF
TRBV29-1,NA,CSARAPGLGEQYF
TRBV3-1/TRBV3-2,NA,CASSGGREYGYTF
TRBV5-1,NA,CASSLGTGDGYTF
TRBV28,NA,CASSLDGQGGSGELFF
TRBV18,NA,CASAAGDGAYSNQPQHF
TRBV18,NA,CASSPREGGTEAFF
TRBV29-1,NA,CSVEGSGQGHLTEYF
TRBV6-5,NA,CASSLTTGYTGYTF
TRBV6-5,NA,CASSPLGGAYNEQFF
TRBV3-1/TRBV3-2,once,CASSQLGAGANEQFF
TRBV9,NA,CASSVDSGRADTQYF
TRBV28,NA,CASSLVYEQFF
TRBV19,NA,CASSITPGGNNQPQHF
TRBV2,NA,CASSGPAGDERQYF